This passage covers 11 T cell receptor beta chains from one sample sequenced in a study of blood T cell repertoires in COVID-19. Assay: immunoSEQ multiplex PCR; the TCRdb copy retains only in-frame clones and omits some. The profile shows 140,000 or so clones, over 80% of them singletons. The sequencing input was peripheral blood. These TCRs come from a man aged 60-69 years with active or convalescent COVID-19.

CDR3 sequence: CASSSLAGGSPGDTQYF. CDR3 DNA: TGTGCCAGCAGTTCCCTAGCGGGAGGGTCCCCCGGAGATACGCAGTATTTT. The V gene is TRBV27, the J gene TRBJ2-3; 12 nucleotides match TRBD2. The V gene's germline CDR1 is MNHEY and CDR2 SMNVEV (reference sequence). The CDR3 loop spans 17 amino acids. Trimming cost V 4 bases and J 5 bases; bases outside gene matches: 10.

The genes are TRBV4-3 and TRBJ2-1; D perhaps matches TRBD1 (6 bases). Germline-derived CDR1 and CDR2 are LGHNA and YSLEER. Trimming removed 4 bases at V and 7 bases at J, with 17 bases between. CDR3 length: 15 residues. CDR3 sequence (DNA): TGCGCCAGCAGCCCATTGACAGGTACGTCAAATGAGCAGTTCTTC. This codes for CASSPLTGTSNEQFF.

This rearrangement joins TRBV5-1 to TRBJ2-3; maybe TRBD2 (6 bases). Trimming left V 3 bases short and J 5 bases short, with 16 bases between. CDR1 SGHRS and CDR2 YFSETQ come from the germline V gene. This CDR3 comprises 15 residues. CDR3: CASSSGRRRGDTQYF. In DNA form, the CDR3 reads TGCGCCAGCAGCTCGGGACGGCGGAGGGGAGATACGCAGTATTTT.

The chain links TRBV18 to TRBJ2-3, with D tentatively TRBD2 (5 bases). The CDR3 consists of 16 residues. With 0 bases removed from V and 0 bases from J, the gap between germline ends came to 10 bases. Germline V CDR1 and CDR2: KGHSH, LQKENI. The CDR3 protein is CASSPPTAASTDTQYF. CDR3 bases: TGTGCCAGCTCACCACCAACAGCGGCTAGCACAGATACGCAGTATTTT.

J is TRBJ2-3 and V is TRBV6-5, with 7 positions matching TRBD1. Germline V gene lookup returns CDR1 MNHEY and CDR2 SVGAGI. The CDR3 has 13 residues. Losses at the gene ends were 5 bases for V and 5 bases for J; bases not matched to a gene: 4. CDR3 residues: CASSLRQGDTQYF. DNA of the CDR3: TGTGCCAGCAGTCTCCGACAGGGAGATACGCAGTATTTT.

This clone was found once. J is TRBJ2-2 and V is TRBV19, with D perhaps matching TRBD1 (5 bases). V lost 6 bases to trimming and J lost 4 bases, with 12 bases between them. Per the germline V gene, CDR1 is LNHDA and CDR2 is SQIVND (reference sequence). The CDR3 runs 14 residues. This CDR3 reads CASSSGKSTGELFF. CDR3 DNA: TGTGCCAGTAGCTCAGGGAAATCCACCGGGGAGCTGTTTTTT.

The chain has TRBV12-3 or TRBV12-4 and TRBJ1-4, with D hard to call. The CDR3 totals 13 residues. The germline V and J ends were trimmed by 2 bases and 10 bases, with 11 bases remaining between them. CDR3 sequence: CASSLTSRVKLFF. In DNA, the CDR3 is TGTGCCAGCAGTTTAACATCACGTGTAAAACTGTTTTTT.

The chain recombines TRBV6-5 with TRBJ2-3; a possible D gene is TRBD2 (5 bases). Per the germline V gene, CDR1 is MNHEY and CDR2 is SVGAGI. The CDR3 sequence is 12 residues long. Trimming shortened V by 10 bases and J by 6 bases, and 14 bases separated the two germline ends. The CDR3 region has the DNA TGTGCCACCAAACAATCTAGCGATACGCAGTATTTT. Residues: CATKQSSDTQYF.

Comment on this clone: This sample includes further DNA sequences coding for the same CDR3. V usage is TRBV6-5 and J usage is TRBJ1-2; 10 bases align to TRBD1. V lost 0 bases to trimming and J lost 2 bases; unmatched junction nucleotides: 3. CDR1 MNHEY and CDR2 SVGAGI come from the germline V gene. The CDR3 is 16 residues long. Here the CDR3 reads CASSYSRTGGNYGYTF. The CDR3 DNA reads as TGTGCCAGCAGTTACTCCAGGACAGGGGGGAACTATGGCTACACCTTC.

This clone occurred many times. The chain employs TRBV5-1 and TRBJ2-5; D is possibly TRBD1 (6 bases). The CDR3 is 15 amino acids. V lost 0 bases and J 5 bases, leaving 14 bases between the germline ends. The V gene's germline CDR1 is SGHRS and CDR2 YFSETQ. DNA of the CDR3: TGCGCCAGCAGCTTGGCTAACAGGGTCAGCGAGACCCAGTACTTC. It is translated as CASSLANRVSETQYF.

V usage is TRBV6-2 or TRBV6-3 and J usage is TRBJ1-2; 9 bases map to TRBD1. Looked up from germline, CDR1 is MNHEY and CDR2 is SVGEGT. CDR3 length: 13 amino acids. The V gene end was trimmed by 5 bases and the J gene end by 7 bases; junction bases not matched to a gene: 5. The CDR3: CASSPGTGSGYTF. The CDR3 region has the DNA TGTGCCAGCAGTCCCGGGACAGGGAGTGGCTACACCTTC.